The clone carrying this T cell receptor beta chain was detected many times. The antigen is undetermined. The entry originates in a study of T-cell reconstitution after alpha-beta-depleted transplantation in children. Broader study findings: Fresh T-cell production supplied most of the T-cell counts and diversity seen one year after transplant.

CDR1 and CDR2 from the germline V gene are SQVTM and ANQGSEA. The CDR3 extends over 13 amino acids. V was cut by 5 bases and J by 3 bases, with 13 bases left in between. Using unique molecular identifiers, the investigators prepared the TCRbeta library. TCRdb reanalysed the PCR reads using MiXCR and keeps one entry per CDR3 protein. The sample has roughly 200,000 distinct CDR3 sequences; approximately 6.9% are singletons. The genes are TRBV29-1 and TRBJ1-1, with D maybe TRBD1 (5 bases). The starting material was PBMCs, obtained before TCRalphabeta/CD19-depleted stem cell transplant. The sequence derives from a boy younger than 10 with acute lymphoblastic leukemia, due to receive a stem cell transplant. As DNA, the CDR3 is TGCAGCGTTCGGTCAGGGACGGACACTGAAGCTTTCTTT. Protein sequence: CSVRSGTDTEAFF.